This T cell receptor beta chain is from a study of T cells in Graves' hyperthyroidism and ophthalmopathy. Study-wide context: Peripheral blood was taken when the disease was first diagnosed, before any treatment began.

RNA transcripts yielded amplified TCR beta CDR3 regions. HTBI primers were used for first-round RT-PCR of the TCR CDR3. TCRdb reanalysed the multiplex PCR reads using MiXCR and keeps one entry per CDR3 protein. Of 450,000 to 650,000 distinct CDR3 sequences in the sample, 13% to 15% were seen once. This clonotype was counted a few times. This CDR3 is built from 15 residues. Germline CDR1 reads MGHRA; CDR2 reads YSYEKL. Trimming took off 0 bases at V and 5 bases at J, with 13 bases between the two ends. The rearrangement uses TRBV4-1 and TRBJ1-2; possible D gene TRBD1, 6 bases. The sample comprised blood. The receptor was derived from a woman under 30 with Graves' ophthalmopathy. As DNA, the CDR3 is TGCGCCAGCAGCCAAGATTACAGGGAAGTTTATGGCTACACCTTC. It is translated as CASSQDYREVYGYTF.